This TCR beta chain was retrieved from a study of CD8 T cells in ankylosing spondylitis. The table lists this clonotype with many counts. Its antigen is not identified. Broader study findings: Apparently characteristic of ankylosing spondylitis blood was a TCR beta motif (roughly eight highly homologous variants). Disease-linked clones were reportedly significantly enriched in matched ankylosing spondylitis synovial fluid. Some of the motif variants had earlier been found in reactive arthritis patients' fluid and blood.

MiXCR, run by TCRdb on the 5' RACE reads, gives a single entry per CDR3 protein. The repertoire holds about 250,000 distinct CDR3 sequences, with 18% as singletons. The CDR3 spans 15 residues. Unmatched junction bases numbered 8, after V lost 0 bases and J lost 9 bases. The clonotype originates from a male donor with ankylosing spondylitis or in good health (not recorded which). The sample comprised blood, either unsorted or a sorted T cell fraction (not recorded which). V usage is TRBV12-3 or TRBV12-4 and J usage is TRBJ2-1, with 7 positions matching TRBD2. The CDR3 is CASSLAGGPFVEQFF. DNA for the CDR3: TGTGCCAGCAGTTTAGCGGGAGGGCCCTTCGTTGAGCAGTTCTTC.